Each of the 3 T cell receptor beta chains below was sequenced from the same sample in a study of cytomegalovirus exposure and HLA in healthy donors (dated 2017 in TCRdb). Library generation was performed with the immunoSEQ multiplex PCR assay. TCRdb stores this immuneACCESS table with in-frame sequences only. Part of the clones is absent; in the studies checked, under half of the shortfall reflects unresolved V genes, and no reason is known for the rest. The sample records 250,000 to 400,000 clones, roughly 88% of which are singletons. Together, the top ten hold approximately 0.9% of the sample. Sequenced input: PBMCs. The receptors derive from a man aged 25 to 40 in good health and CMV-seronegative.

This chain uses TRBV30 with TRBJ2-3; perhaps TRBD2 as D (6 bases). Per germline, CDR1 GTSNPN and CDR2 SVGIG (reference sequence). Between the trimmed V and J ends, which lost 0 bases and 3 bases, there was a span of 16 bases. CDR3 length: 16 amino acids. In nucleotides, the CDR3 is TGTGCCTGGAGTGTACTCGGGGGATTTATGACAGATACGCAGTATTTT. The encoded protein is CAWSVLGGFMTDTQYF.

This clone was recorded only once. The chain has TRBV19 and TRBJ1-3; no clear D. The ends were cut back, 5 bases at V and 3 bases at J, with 11 bases in the middle. The CDR3 has 14 amino acids. The germline V gene encodes CDR1 LNHDA and CDR2 SQIVND (reference sequence). The CDR3 reads CASSPDGNGNTIYF. In DNA, the CDR3 is TGTGCCAGTAGTCCGGACGGGAATGGAAACACCATATATTTT.

The rearrangement links TRBV5-6 to TRBJ1-3; unclear D gene. The germline gives CDR1 SGHDT, CDR2 YYEEEE. Trimming took off 1 base at V and 0 bases at J, with 5 bases between the two ends. The CDR3 contains 14 residues. CDR3 coding DNA: TGTGCCAGCAGCTTGTTCAGCTCTGGAAACACCATATATTTT. Translation: CASSLFSSGNTIYF.